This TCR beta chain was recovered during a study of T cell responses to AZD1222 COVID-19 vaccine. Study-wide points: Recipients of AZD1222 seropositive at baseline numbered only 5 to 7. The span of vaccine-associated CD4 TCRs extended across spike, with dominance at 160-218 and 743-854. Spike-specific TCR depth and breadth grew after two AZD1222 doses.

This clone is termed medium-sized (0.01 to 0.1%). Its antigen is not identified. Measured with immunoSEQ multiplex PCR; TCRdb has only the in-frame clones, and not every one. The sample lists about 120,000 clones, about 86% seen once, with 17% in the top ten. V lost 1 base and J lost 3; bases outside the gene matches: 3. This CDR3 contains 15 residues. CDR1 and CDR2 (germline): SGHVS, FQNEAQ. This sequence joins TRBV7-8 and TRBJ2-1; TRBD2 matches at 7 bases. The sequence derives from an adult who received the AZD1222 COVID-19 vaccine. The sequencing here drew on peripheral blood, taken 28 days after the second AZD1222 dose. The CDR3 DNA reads TGTGCCAGCAGCTTAGGGCTAGCGGACTACAATGAGCAGTTCTTC. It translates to CASSLGLADYNEQFF.